This T cell receptor (beta chain) comes out of a study of blood T cells in healthy people across ages. A second about 6 to 12 cycle PCR used barcoded and J-beta primers. TCRdb analysed the 5' RACE reads with MiXCR anew, one entry per CDR3 protein. This table has fewer than 2 million distinct CDR3 sequences, roughly two fifths appearing once. With V trimmed by 7 bases and J by 2 bases, 9 bases remained unmatched. Per the germline V gene, CDR1 is SGHRS and CDR2 is YFSETQ. The CDR3 has 15 amino acids. The sample comprised blood. The sequence was obtained from a human donor in good health. V gene TRBV5-1 combines with J gene TRBJ2-3, with 8 nucleotides matching TRBD1. The CDR3 reads CASGPQGADTDTQYF. DNA of the CDR3: TGCGCCAGCGGCCCGCAGGGGGCGGACACAGATACGCAGTATTTT.